The 21 T cell receptor beta chains below all came from one sample that was sequenced in a study of blood T cell repertoires in COVID-19. The method was immunoSEQ multiplex PCR; TCRdb's version includes in-frame clones alone and lacks a portion of them. The sample yields 150,000 to 200,000 clones, around 82% seen once. Sequencing used peripheral blood. The receptors were gathered from a woman in her seventies who had recovered from COVID-19.

Only one count was recorded for this clone. The genes are TRBV5-1 and TRBJ2-3; 12 nucleotides line up with TRBD2. The trim removed 5 bases at V and 1 base at J, leaving 5 bases unmatched. The CDR3 runs to 16 residues. Germline CDR1 and CDR2: SGHRS and YFSETQ. The CDR3 region is CASRTSGSWGTDTQYF. The CDR3 nucleotides read TGCGCCAGCAGGACTAGCGGGAGTTGGGGCACAGATACGCAGTATTTT.

The chain is built from TRBV9 and TRBJ1-4; TRBD1 might be the D (5 bases). Trimming shortened V by 0 bases and J by 10 bases, and 13 bases separated the two germline ends. Germline V gives CDR1 SGDLS, CDR2 YYNGEE. The CDR3 has 14 amino acids. DNA for the CDR3: TGTGCCAGCAGCGTAGTGGACACCGGGGGAAAACTGTTTTTT. Its protein is CASSVVDTGGKLFF.

The V gene is TRBV2, the J gene TRBJ2-5; a possible D gene is TRBD2 (7 bases). The CDR3 length is 14 residues. Per germline, CDR1 SNHLY and CDR2 FYNNEI. V was clipped by 4 bases and J by 7 bases, with 16 bases between them. The CDR3 nucleotides are TGTGCCAGCAGTGGGGGGGGGCCCGATGGGACCCAGTACTTC. Residues: CASSGGGPDGTQYF.

This clone has a single count. The chain joins TRBV20-1 to TRBJ2-1, with 9 bases fitting TRBD2. The length of the CDR3 is 11 residues. The trim removed 6 bases at V and 12 bases at J, leaving 6 bases unmatched. Germline CDR1 and CDR2: DFQATT and SNEGSKA (reference sequence). CDR3 nucleotide sequence: TGCAGTGCCCCCCGGCGGGAGGGGCAGTTCTTC. It yields the protein CSAPRREGQFF.

This clone was found once. The V gene is TRBV5-1, the J gene TRBJ2-1; D remains unclear. The CDR3 totals 11 residues. Trimming shortened V by 0 bases and J by 15 bases, and 10 bases separated the two germline ends. The germline CDR1 and CDR2 sequences are SGHRS and YFSETQ. The CDR3 loop reads CASSLAERWFF. The CDR3 region has the DNA TGCGCCAGCAGCTTGGCTGAGCGTTGGTTCTTC.

This chain uses TRBV5-3 with TRBJ1-5; D is perhaps TRBD1 (5 bases). TRBV5-3 qualifies as an ORF whose function is uncertain. Trimming removed 4 bases at V and 3 bases at J, with 11 bases between. The CDR3 has 14 residues. The chain's CDR3 is CARSVDSYNQPQHF. The CDR3 region has the DNA TGTGCCAGAAGCGTAGACAGTTACAATCAGCCCCAGCATTTT.

The count of this clone is one. The rearrangement joins TRBV5-4 to TRBJ1-1; TRBD1 is a possible D gene (5 bases). V was shortened by 4 bases and J by 4 bases, with 11 bases between the two germline ends. The germline CDR1 and CDR2 sequences are SGHNT and YYREEE (reference sequence). The length of the CDR3 is 13 residues. The CDR3 DNA follows: TGTGCCAGCAGCCCCCCCCAGGGCACTGAAGCTTTCTTT. It yields the protein CASSPPQGTEAFF.

The J gene is TRBJ2-7, the V gene TRBV19; 10 bases are a match to TRBD2. The CDR3 extends over 16 amino acids. The ends lost 3 bases at V and 4 bases at J; junction bases unmatched: 9. CDR1 is LNHDA, CDR2 SQIVND, per germline (reference sequence). The CDR3 region has the DNA TGTGCCAGTAGTATGGGGTCTAGCGGGAGAGGGTACGAGCAGTACTTC. It specifies CASSMGSSGRGYEQYF.

V is TRBV6-5 and J is TRBJ1-5; TRBD1 matches at 8 bases. The CDR3 runs to 12 residues. Germline V lookup: CDR1 MNHEY, CDR2 SVGAGI. Unmatched junction bases numbered 2, after V lost 9 bases and J lost 4 bases. CDR3 coding DNA: TGTGCCAGTCGACAGGGGAATCAGCCCCAGCATTTT. Protein product: CASRQGNQPQHF.

This clone was seen ten or more times. The rearrangement uses TRBV19 and TRBJ2-7; 7 nucleotides line up with TRBD2. The CDR3 covers 13 residues. Per germline, CDR1 LNHDA and CDR2 SQIVND (reference sequence). V shed 3 bases and J 3 bases; nucleotides not matched to a gene: 2. CDR3 sequence reads: CASSMGGIYEQYF. The CDR3 bases are TGTGCCAGTAGTATGGGGGGGATCTACGAGCAGTACTTC.

The chain employs TRBV7-2 and TRBJ1-1; the D gene is possibly TRBD1 (6 bases). Germline V gives CDR1 SGHTA, CDR2 FQGNSA. V was trimmed by 4 bases and J by 1 base, leaving 25 bases between them. The CDR3 runs to 19 residues. CDR3 coding DNA: TGTGCCAGCAGCTCCCCTAGGGGGAGTGGGGGCGCGGGGAACACTGAAGCTTTCTTT. Protein sequence: CASSSPRGSGGAGNTEAFF.

The V call is TRBV6-5, the J call TRBJ2-1; 9 bases match TRBD2. The CDR3 has 13 amino acids. The J segment lost 6 bases and the V segment lost 8 bases, leaving 5 bases of the junction unmatched. Germline-derived CDR1 and CDR2 are MNHEY and SVGAGI. The CDR3 reads CASASGVFNEQFF. CDR3 nucleotides: TGTGCCAGCGCTAGCGGGGTTTTCAATGAGCAGTTCTTC.

Notes on this clone: Within the sample, other DNA sequences also encode this same CDR3. J is TRBJ1-1 and V is TRBV12-3 or TRBV12-4; D call uncertain. Trimming took 3 bases from V and 1 from J, leaving 6 bases between them. The CDR3 extends over 13 amino acids. CDR3 nucleotides: TGTGCCAGCAGTTTGAGTCCGAACACTGAAGCTTTCTTT. Translation: CASSLSPNTEAFF.

This rearrangement joins TRBV7-3 to TRBJ2-2, with a tentative D call TRBD2 (6 bases). The germline V gene has CDR1 SGHTA and CDR2 FQGTGA. The CDR3 is 14 amino acids. Trimming removed 5 bases from V and 2 bases from J, with 9 bases in between. CDR3: CASSLGGNTGELFF. The CDR3 bases are TGTGCCAGCAGCCTGGGGGGTAACACCGGGGAGCTGTTTTTT.

This chain uses TRBV2 with TRBJ2-1; TRBD2 agrees at 8 bases. Trimming at V came to 5 bases and at J to 9 bases, leaving 9 bases not matched to a gene. CDR3 size: 14 residues. CDR1 is SNHLY, CDR2 FYNNEI, per germline. This chain's CDR3 is CASSRTSSFGEQFF. The CDR3 region has the DNA TGTGCCAGCAGTCGGACTAGCTCGTTTGGTGAGCAGTTCTTC. Using reference TRBV2 and TRBJ2-1 for the parts outside the CDR3, the full variable domain is EPEVTQTPSHQVTQMGQEVILRCVPISNHLYFYWYRQILGQKVEFLVSFYNNEISEKSEIFDDQFSVERPDGSNFTLKIRSTKLEDSAMYFCASSRTSSFGEQFFGPGTRLTVL.

This clone was counted only a few times. The chain uses TRBV4-2 and TRBJ1-2; TRBD1 agrees at 9 bases. Germline V gene sequence: CDR1 LGHNA, CDR2 YNFKEQ. V lost 5 bases to trimming and J lost 4 bases; unmatched junction nucleotides: 8. This CDR3 is built from 15 residues. The CDR3 region has the DNA TGTGCCAGCAGCACACAGGGGGCGGTGGGCTATGGCTACACCTTC. Amino acids: CASSTQGAVGYGYTF.

This clone showed up just once. Other DNA sequences from this sample encode an identical CDR3 as well. The rearrangement uses TRBV5-1 and TRBJ1-2; D might be TRBD1 (5 bases). The CDR3 runs to 13 residues. From germline, CDR1 is SGHRS and CDR2 YFSETQ. Trimming shortened V by 0 bases and J by 7 bases, and 10 bases separated the two germline ends. This CDR3 reads CASSLGSGGGYTF. CDR3 nucleotide sequence: TGCGCCAGCAGCTTGGGCTCCGGGGGTGGCTACACCTTC.

V and J are TRBV9 and TRBJ1-6; D is uncertain. This CDR3 is built from 13 residues. V lost 3 bases to trimming and J lost 14 bases, with 15 bases between them. Germline CDR1 SGDLS, CDR2 YYNGEE. DNA of the CDR3: TGTGCCAGCAGCGGAGGGCGGTCCGCCACCCTCCACTTT. This gives the protein CASSGGRSATLHF.

The chain joins TRBV9 to TRBJ1-3; no clear D. Germline assignment: CDR1 SGDLS and CDR2 YYNGEE. The V gene lost 0 bases and the J gene lost 2 bases, with 9 bases spanning the gap. The CDR3 has 15 residues. The CDR3 coding sequence is TGTGCCAGCAGCGTAGGAAGTTCGGCTGGAAACACCATATATTTT. Translated, it gives CASSVGSSAGNTIYF.

The chain combines TRBV18 with TRBJ1-2; D perhaps matches TRBD1 (6 bases). The V gene's germline CDR1 is KGHSH and CDR2 LQKENI. There are 15 residues in the CDR3. V lost 3 bases and J 4 bases, leaving 15 bases between the germline ends. The CDR3 DNA follows: TGTGCCAGCTCACCGGACCAGGGGTCGGCCTATGGCTACACCTTC. Its protein is CASSPDQGSAYGYTF.

The V and J genes are TRBV9 and TRBJ1-6; TRBD1 might be the D (5 bases). Trimming left V 5 bases short and J 0 bases short, with 12 bases between. The CDR3 extends over 16 amino acids. The germline V gene encodes CDR1 SGDLS and CDR2 YYNGEE. The CDR3 reads CASRGGESSYNSPLHF. CDR3 in DNA: TGTGCCAGCAGGGGGGGAGAGAGCTCCTATAATTCACCCCTCCACTTT. Variable domain in full (rest from reference TRBV9 and TRBJ1-6): DSGVTQTPKHLITATGQRVTLRCSPRSGDLSVYWYQQSLDQGLQFLIQYYNGEERAKGNILERFSAQQFPDLHSELNLSSLELGDSALYFCASRGGESSYNSPLHFGNGTRLTVT.